The rows below give T cell receptor beta chains drawn from one sample of a study of technical replicates of blood from a few donors. Sequenced by immunoSEQ multiplex PCR; TCRdb stores in-frame clones only, minus some. The sample contains tens of thousands of clones, around 95% of which appear only once. Sequencing was carried out using T cells isolated from PBMCs. Every receptor here comes from a human donor in good health. CDR3s include the opening cysteine and the closing phenylalanine or tryptophan. A D gene is named only where the DNA matches it firmly. Clone size is not always given. Where it is, it says once, few, many or a class for expanded clones.

j_call d_call v_call clone_size cdr3_aa cdr3_nt
TRBJ2-3 TRBD2 TRBV11-2 . CASRPAVSGRVTDTQYF TGTGCCAGCAGACCCGCCGTTAGCGGGAGGGTCACAGATACGCAGTATTTT
TRBJ1-1 . TRBV11-3 . CASSFGGAEAFF TGTGCCAGCAGCTTTGGGGGCGCTGAAGCTTTCTTT
TRBJ1-2 . TRBV6-5 . CASSRRNYGYTF TGTGCCAGCTCACGGAGAAACTATGGCTACACCTTC
TRBJ2-3 TRBD2 TRBV5-1 . CASSVVAGVEDTQYF TGCGCCAGCAGCGTGGTAGCGGGAGTTGAAGATACGCAGTATTTT
TRBJ1-1 . TRBV29-1 . CSAPGNTEAFF TGCAGCGCACCAGGGAACACTGAAGCTTTCTTT
TRBJ2-7 TRBD1 TRBV29-1 . CSVEDLDRGREQYF TGCAGCGTTGAAGATTTGGACAGGGGACGGGAGCAGTACTTC
TRBJ1-2 . TRBV5-4 . CASSFDYGYTF TGTGCCAGCAGCTTCGACTATGGCTACACCTTC
TRBJ1-1 . TRBV10-3 . CAICDGMNTEAFF TGTGCCATCTGTGACGGGATGAACACTGAAGCTTTCTTT
TRBJ2-3 TRBD2 TRBV4-2 . CASSQGPSGGTDTQYF TGTGCCAGCAGCCAAGGACCTAGCGGGGGCACAGATACGCAGTATTTT
TRBJ1-2 TRBD1 TRBV2 . CASSGTAYSYGYTF TGTGCCAGCAGCGGGACAGCGTATTCCTATGGCTACACCTTC
TRBJ2-7 . TRBV5-4 . CASSPARPQEPYEQYF TGTGCCAGCAGCCCGGCGCGCCCTCAGGAACCCTACGAGCAGTACTTC
TRBJ1-5 . TRBV7-8 once CASSLEAAGLTQPQHF TGTGCCAGCAGCTTAGAAGCGGCGGGACTTACCCAGCCCCAGCATTTT
TRBJ1-2 TRBD1 TRBV19 . CASSIAQGDGYTF TGTGCCAGTAGTATAGCCCAGGGGGATGGCTACACCTTC
TRBJ1-1 . TRBV28 . CASRGTRQTNTEAFF TGTGCCAGCAGAGGAACCAGACAGACAAACACTGAAGCTTTCTTT
TRBJ1-1 TRBD1 TRBV27 . CASSSLRQGPRDTEAFF TGTGCCAGCAGTTCCCTACGACAGGGTCCACGGGACACTGAAGCTTTCTTT
TRBJ1-2 . TRBV7-9 . CASSSALFSGYTF TGTGCCAGCAGCTCTGCGCTGTTTTCGGGCTACACCTTC
TRBJ1-6 . TRBV21-1 . CASLPGQVDSPLHF TGTGCCAGCTTACCGGGACAGGTAGATTCACCCCTCCACTTT
TRBJ2-2 TRBD1 TRBV10-1 once CASSRQGALTGELFF TGCGCCAGCAGCCGACAGGGGGCTTTGACCGGGGAGCTGTTTTTT
TRBJ2-5 . TRBV5-1 . CASSLGERQETQYF TGCGCCAGCAGCTTGGGAGAAAGACAAGAGACCCAGTACTTC
TRBJ2-7 . TRBV4-1 . CASSQASRTAFINEQYF TGCGCCAGCAGCCAAGCTTCGAGGACAGCGTTCATCAACGAGCAGTACTTC
TRBJ1-5 . TRBV19 . CASSIAGNQPQHF TGTGCCAGTAGTATAGCGGGGAATCAGCCCCAGCATTTT
TRBJ2-7 . TRBV14 . CASSQGSWLQQYF TGTGCCAGCAGCCAAGGGTCGTGGCTTCAGCAGTACTTC
TRBJ1-2 TRBD1 TRBV30 . CAWNGGGGTGLYGYTF TGTGCCTGGAATGGGGGTGGGGGGACAGGACTCTATGGCTACACCTTC
TRBJ2-3 . TRBV6-5 . CASSYGGPTDTQYF TGTGCCAGCAGTTACGGGGGCCCCACAGATACGCAGTATTTT
TRBJ2-7 TRBD1 TRBV6-6 once CASRSDRDRTYEQYF TGTGCCAGCAGGTCCGACCGGGACAGAACCTACGAGCAGTACTTC
TRBJ1-5 . TRBV4-1 . CASSQELTPQHF TGCGCCAGCAGCCAGGAGTTGACGCCCCAGCATTTT
TRBJ2-3 TRBD1 TRBV7-9 . CASSPQGTGGADTQYF TGTGCCAGCAGCCCTCAGGGGACAGGGGGCGCAGATACGCAGTATTTT
TRBJ2-1 TRBD2 TRBV19 . CASTWASGGYEQFF TGTGCCAGTACCTGGGCCAGCGGGGGGTATGAGCAGTTCTTC
TRBJ2-7 . TRBV6-6 . CASRDSAYEQYF TGTGCCAGCCGGGACTCGGCCTACGAGCAGTACTTC
TRBJ2-7 TRBD1 TRBV6-1 once CASRIGQGAYEQYF TGTGCCAGCAGAATAGGACAGGGGGCGTACGAGCAGTACTTC
TRBJ2-1 TRBD2 TRBV11-2 . CASSLFSGSGVEQFF TGTGCCAGCAGCTTATTTAGCGGGAGTGGTGTTGAGCAGTTCTTC
TRBJ2-7 . TRBV30 once CALSWRAYEQYF TGTGCCTTATCATGGAGGGCTTACGAGCAGTACTTC
TRBJ2-7 . TRBV25-1 . CAVEGESVNF TGTGCCGTTGAGGGAGAAAGCGTTAACTTC
TRBJ2-2 . TRBV11-2 . CASSPRRLHTGELFF TGTGCCAGCAGCCCTCGCCGACTTCACACCGGGGAGCTGTTTTTT
TRBJ2-2 . TRBV2 . CASSERGSNTGELFF TGTGCCAGCAGTGAACGGGGGTCGAACACCGGGGAGCTGTTTTTT
TRBJ1-3 . TRBV5-4 . CASSLAGSGNTIYF TGTGCCAGCAGCTTGGCGGGTTCTGGAAACACCATATATTTT
TRBJ2-4 . TRBV6-5 . CASKGLAKNIQYF TGTGCCAGCAAAGGACTAGCCAAAAACATTCAGTACTTC
TRBJ1-3 . TRBV2 . CASRQISGNTIYF TGTGCCAGCAGACAGATCTCTGGAAACACCATATATTTT
TRBJ2-5 TRBD2 TRBV5-1 . CASSLIFSGTSEGKTQYF TGCGCCAGCAGCTTGATCTTTAGCGGGACCTCGGAGGGAAAGACCCAGTACTTC
TRBJ2-7 TRBD1 TRBV2 . CASTAGQGPYEQYF TGTGCCAGCACCGCGGGACAGGGTCCCTACGAGCAGTACTTC
TRBJ2-7 TRBD1 TRBV6-1 . CASSVVLPGQGSYEQYF TGTGCCAGCAGTGTAGTACTTCCGGGACAGGGTTCCTACGAGCAGTACTTC
TRBJ2-3 TRBD1 TRBV4-1 . CASSLAPTGETDTQYF TGCGCCAGCAGCCTGGCCCCGACAGGGGAAACAGATACGCAGTATTTT
TRBJ1-1 . TRBV10-1 few CASSRDSMNTEAFF TGCGCCAGCAGTAGAGATTCCATGAACACTGAAGCTTTCTTT
TRBJ2-7 TRBD1 TRBV5-4 . CASSLDPGQAIYEQYF TGTGCCAGCAGCCTAGACCCGGGACAGGCGATCTACGAGCAGTACTTC
TRBJ2-6 . TRBV15 . CATNQARSGANVLTF TGTGCCACCAATCAGGCCCGCTCTGGGGCCAACGTCCTGACTTTC
TRBJ2-1 TRBD2 TRBV5-6 . CACARSGEIYNEQFF TGTGCCTGCGCCCGAAGCGGGGAAATTTACAATGAGCAGTTCTTC
TRBJ2-7 TRBD2 TRBV4-2 . CASSQRTSGGTRYEQYF TGTGCCAGCAGCCAGAGAACTAGCGGGGGGACCAGGTACGAGCAGTACTTC
TRBJ2-3 TRBD2 TRBV5-1 . CASRREGLGSADTQYF TGCGCCAGCAGACGGGAGGGCCTTGGTAGCGCAGATACGCAGTATTTT
TRBJ2-5 . TRBV5-1 . CASSGSRGETQYF TGCGCCAGCAGCGGGTCTAGGGGAGAGACCCAGTACTTC
TRBJ2-7 TRBD2 TRBV28 . CASSLSGGYEQYF TGTGCCAGCAGTTTATCGGGGGGGTACGAGCAGTACTTC
TRBJ2-7 . TRBV19 . CASSIGGGSLYEQYF TGTGCCAGTAGTATAGGAGGGGGAAGCCTCTACGAGCAGTACTTC
TRBJ1-1 . TRBV4-2 . CASSQEKGKVLNTEAFF TGTGCCAGCAGCCAAGAAAAGGGGAAGGTCTTGAACACTGAAGCTTTCTTT
TRBJ2-7 . TRBV14 . CASSPNGQTYEQYF TGTGCCAGCAGCCCTAACGGACAGACCTACGAGCAGTACTTC
TRBJ1-1 TRBD1 TRBV28 . CASSGGASPNTEAFF TGTGCCAGTTCAGGGGGCGCATCCCCTAACACTGAAGCTTTCTTT
TRBJ2-7 TRBD1 TRBV4-1 . CASSQENLKPGQGRIEAYEQYF TGCGCCAGCAGCCAAGAAAACCTAAAACCAGGACAGGGGCGGATCGAAGCCTACGAGCAGTACTTC
TRBJ2-7 . TRBV19 . CASSIEGSYEQYF TGTGCCAGTAGTATTGAGGGCTCCTACGAGCAGTACTTC
TRBJ1-6 . TRBV9 . CASSGRTNSPLHF TGTGCCAGCAGCGGCAGAACAAATTCACCCCTCCACTTT